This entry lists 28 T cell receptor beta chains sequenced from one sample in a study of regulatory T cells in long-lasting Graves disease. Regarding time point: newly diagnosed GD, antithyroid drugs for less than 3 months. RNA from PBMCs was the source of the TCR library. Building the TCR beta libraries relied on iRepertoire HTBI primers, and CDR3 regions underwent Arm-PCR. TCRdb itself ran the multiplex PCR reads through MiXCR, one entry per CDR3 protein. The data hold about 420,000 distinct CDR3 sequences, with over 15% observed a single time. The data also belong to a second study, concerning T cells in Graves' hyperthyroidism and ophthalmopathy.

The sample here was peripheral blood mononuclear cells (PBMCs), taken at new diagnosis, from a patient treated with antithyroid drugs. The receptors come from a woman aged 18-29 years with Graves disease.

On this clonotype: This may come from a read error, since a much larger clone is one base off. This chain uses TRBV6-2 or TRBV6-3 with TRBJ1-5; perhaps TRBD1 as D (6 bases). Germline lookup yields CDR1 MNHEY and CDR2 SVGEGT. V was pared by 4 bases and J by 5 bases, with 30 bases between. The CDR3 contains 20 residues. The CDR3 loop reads CASSCSKGLPQGPWDQPQHF. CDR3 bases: TGTGCCAGCAGTTGCTCGAAAGGACTCCCACAGGGCCCTTGGGATCAGCCCCAGCATTTT.

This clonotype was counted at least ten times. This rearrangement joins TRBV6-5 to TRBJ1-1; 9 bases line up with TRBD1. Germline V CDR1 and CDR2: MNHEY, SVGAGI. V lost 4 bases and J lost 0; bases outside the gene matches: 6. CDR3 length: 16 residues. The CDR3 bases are TGTGCCAGCAGTTTAGCCGGGACAGGGTTGAACACTGAAGCTTTCTTT. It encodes CASSLAGTGLNTEAFF.

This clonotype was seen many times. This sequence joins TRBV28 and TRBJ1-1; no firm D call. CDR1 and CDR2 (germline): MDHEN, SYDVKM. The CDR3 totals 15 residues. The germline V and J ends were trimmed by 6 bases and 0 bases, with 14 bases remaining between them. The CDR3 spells CASRFPGPVNTEAFF. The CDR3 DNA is TGTGCCAGCAGATTCCCCGGGCCAGTGAACACTGAAGCTTTCTTT. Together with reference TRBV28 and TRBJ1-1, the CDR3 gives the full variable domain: DVKVTQSSRYLVKRTGEKVFLECVQDMDHENMFWYRQDPGLGLRLIYFSYDVKMKEKGDIPEGYSVSREKKERFSLILESASTNQTSMYLCASRFPGPVNTEAFFGQGTRLTVV.

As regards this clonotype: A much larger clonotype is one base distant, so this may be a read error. The CDR3 spells CASNLPNGSTDTQYF. CDR3 DNA sequence: TGTGCCAGCAACCTACCCAACGGGAGCACAGATACGCAGTATTTT. The chain has TRBV28 and TRBJ2-3; no clear D. Trimming took 7 bases from V and 0 from J, leaving 14 bases between them. Germline V gene data show CDR1 as MDHEN and CDR2 as SYDVKM. The CDR3 consists of 15 residues.

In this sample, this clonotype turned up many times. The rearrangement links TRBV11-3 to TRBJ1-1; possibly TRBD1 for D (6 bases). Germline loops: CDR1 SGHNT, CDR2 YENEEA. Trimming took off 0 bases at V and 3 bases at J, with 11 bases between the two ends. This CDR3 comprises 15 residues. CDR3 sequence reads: CASSLDPGQYTEAFF. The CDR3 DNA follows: TGTGCCAGCAGCTTAGACCCCGGACAGTACACTGAAGCTTTCTTT. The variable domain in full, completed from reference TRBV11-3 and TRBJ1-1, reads EAGVVQSPRYKIIEKKQPVAFWCNPISGHNTLYWYLQNLGQGPELLIRYENEEAVDDSQLPKDRFSAERLKGVDSTLKIQPAELGDSAVYLCASSLDPGQYTEAFFGQGTRLTVV.

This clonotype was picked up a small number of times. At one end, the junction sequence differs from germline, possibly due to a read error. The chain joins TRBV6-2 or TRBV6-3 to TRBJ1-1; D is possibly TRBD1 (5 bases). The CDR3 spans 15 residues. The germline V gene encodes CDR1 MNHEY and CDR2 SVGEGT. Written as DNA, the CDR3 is TGTGCCAGCAGACAAAGGGGCCAGCTCGCCACTGGAGCTTTCTTT. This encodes CASRQRGQLATGAFF.

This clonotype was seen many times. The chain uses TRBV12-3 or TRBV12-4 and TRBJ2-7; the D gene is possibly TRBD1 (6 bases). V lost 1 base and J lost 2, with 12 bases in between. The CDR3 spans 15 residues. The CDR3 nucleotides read TGTGCCAGCAGTTTAGGGACAGCCTCAACCTACGAGCAGTACTTC. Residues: CASSLGTASTYEQYF.

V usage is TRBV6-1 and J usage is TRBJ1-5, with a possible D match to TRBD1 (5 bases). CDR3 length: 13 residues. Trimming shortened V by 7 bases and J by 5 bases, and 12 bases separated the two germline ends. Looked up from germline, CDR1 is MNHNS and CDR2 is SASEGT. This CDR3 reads CASKIGGDQPQHF. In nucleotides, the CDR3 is TGTGCCAGCAAGATTGGAGGGGATCAGCCCCAGCATTTT.

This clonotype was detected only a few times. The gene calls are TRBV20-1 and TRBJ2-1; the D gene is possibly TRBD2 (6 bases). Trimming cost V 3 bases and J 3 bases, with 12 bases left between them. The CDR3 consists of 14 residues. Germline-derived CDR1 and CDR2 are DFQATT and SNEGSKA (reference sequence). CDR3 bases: TGCAGTGCTAGTGGGCGGGACCTCTACAATGAGCAGTTCTTC. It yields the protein CSASGRDLYNEQFF.

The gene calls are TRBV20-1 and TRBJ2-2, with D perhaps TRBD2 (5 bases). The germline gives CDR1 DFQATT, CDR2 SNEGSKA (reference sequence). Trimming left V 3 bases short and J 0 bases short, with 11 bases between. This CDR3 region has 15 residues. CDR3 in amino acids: CSARGASANTGELFF. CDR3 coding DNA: TGCAGTGCTAGGGGAGCGTCCGCGAACACCGGGGAGCTGTTTTTT.

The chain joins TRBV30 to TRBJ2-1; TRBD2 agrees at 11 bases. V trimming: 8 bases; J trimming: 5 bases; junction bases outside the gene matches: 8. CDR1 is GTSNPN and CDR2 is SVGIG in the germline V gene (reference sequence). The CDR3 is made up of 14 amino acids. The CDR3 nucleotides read TGTGCCAGCGCGACTAGCGGGACCCACAATGAGCAGTTCTTC. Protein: CASATSGTHNEQFF.

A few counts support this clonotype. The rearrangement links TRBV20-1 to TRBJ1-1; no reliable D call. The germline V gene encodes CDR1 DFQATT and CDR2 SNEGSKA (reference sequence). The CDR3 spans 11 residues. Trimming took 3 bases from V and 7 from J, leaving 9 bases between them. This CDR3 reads CSARSPNEAFF. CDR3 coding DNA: TGCAGTGCTAGGAGTCCCAATGAAGCTTTCTTT.

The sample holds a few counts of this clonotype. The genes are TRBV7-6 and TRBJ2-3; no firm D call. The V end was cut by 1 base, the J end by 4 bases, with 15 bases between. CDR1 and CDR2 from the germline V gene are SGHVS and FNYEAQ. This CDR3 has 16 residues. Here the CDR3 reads CASSLELYNSADTQYF. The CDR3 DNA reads TGTGCCAGCAGCTTAGAGTTGTACAACTCCGCAGATACGCAGTATTTT.

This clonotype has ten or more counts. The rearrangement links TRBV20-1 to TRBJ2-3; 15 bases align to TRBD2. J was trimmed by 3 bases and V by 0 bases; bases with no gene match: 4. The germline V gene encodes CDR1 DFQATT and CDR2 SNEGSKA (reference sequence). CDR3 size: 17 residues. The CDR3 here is CSARDPGTSGRTDTQYF. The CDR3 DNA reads TGCAGTGCTAGAGATCCCGGGACTAGCGGGAGGACAGATACGCAGTATTTT.

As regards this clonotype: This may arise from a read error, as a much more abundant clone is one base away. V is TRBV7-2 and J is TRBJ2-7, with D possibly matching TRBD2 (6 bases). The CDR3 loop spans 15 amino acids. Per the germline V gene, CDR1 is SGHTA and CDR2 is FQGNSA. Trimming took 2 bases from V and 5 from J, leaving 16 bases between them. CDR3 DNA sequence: TGTGCCAGCAGCTTATCTCCTGGCGGGAACCACGAGCAGTACTTC. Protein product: CASSLSPGGNHEQYF.

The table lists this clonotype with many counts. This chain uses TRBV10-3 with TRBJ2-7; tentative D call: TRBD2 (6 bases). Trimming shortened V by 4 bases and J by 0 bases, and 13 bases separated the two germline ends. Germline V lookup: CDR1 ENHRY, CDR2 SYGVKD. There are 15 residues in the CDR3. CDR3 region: CAISVGAGPSYEQYF. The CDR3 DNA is TGTGCCATCAGTGTAGGAGCGGGCCCCTCCTACGAGCAGTACTTC.

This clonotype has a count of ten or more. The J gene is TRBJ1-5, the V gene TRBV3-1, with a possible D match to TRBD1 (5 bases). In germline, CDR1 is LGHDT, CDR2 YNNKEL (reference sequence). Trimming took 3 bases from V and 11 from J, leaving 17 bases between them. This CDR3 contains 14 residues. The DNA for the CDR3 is TGTGCCAGCAGCCAGGGGGTGGTAGAATCAACCCAGCATTTT. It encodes CASSQGVVESTQHF.

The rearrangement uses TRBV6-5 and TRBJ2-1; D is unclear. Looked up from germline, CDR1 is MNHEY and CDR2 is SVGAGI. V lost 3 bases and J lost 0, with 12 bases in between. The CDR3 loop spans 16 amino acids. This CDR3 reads CASSYSGISSYNEQFF. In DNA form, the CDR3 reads TGTGCCAGCAGTTATTCCGGTATAAGCTCCTACAATGAGCAGTTCTTC.

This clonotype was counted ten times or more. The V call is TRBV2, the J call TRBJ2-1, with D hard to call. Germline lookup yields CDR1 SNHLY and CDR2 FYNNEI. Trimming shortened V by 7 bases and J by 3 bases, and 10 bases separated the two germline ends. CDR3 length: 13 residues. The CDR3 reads CASTPMGYNEQFF. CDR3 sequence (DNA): TGTGCCAGCACACCTATGGGCTACAATGAGCAGTTCTTC.

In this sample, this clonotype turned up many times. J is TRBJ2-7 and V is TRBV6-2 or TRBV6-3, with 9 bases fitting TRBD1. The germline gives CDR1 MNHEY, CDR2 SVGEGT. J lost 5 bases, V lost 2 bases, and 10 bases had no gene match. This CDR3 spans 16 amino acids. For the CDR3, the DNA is TGTGCCAGCAGTTACGCAGCCGGGACAGGGAACAACGAGCAGTACTTC. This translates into CASSYAAGTGNNEQYF.

The CDR3 spells CSASASSGGNIQYF. The CDR3, as DNA: TGCAGTGCTAGTGCTTCTAGCGGGGGGAACATTCAGTACTTC. The V gene is TRBV20-1, the J gene TRBJ2-4, with 11 bases fitting TRBD2. CDR1 is DFQATT, CDR2 SNEGSKA, per germline (reference sequence). V shed 3 bases, J shed 7 bases, and the junction held 5 bases outside the gene matches. CDR3 length equals 14 residues.

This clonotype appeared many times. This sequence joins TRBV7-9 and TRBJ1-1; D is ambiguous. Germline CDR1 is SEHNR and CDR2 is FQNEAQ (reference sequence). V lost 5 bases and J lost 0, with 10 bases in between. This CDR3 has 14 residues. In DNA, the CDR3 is TGTGCCAGCAGCCCATTTGCGGTGAACACTGAAGCTTTCTTT. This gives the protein CASSPFAVNTEAFF.

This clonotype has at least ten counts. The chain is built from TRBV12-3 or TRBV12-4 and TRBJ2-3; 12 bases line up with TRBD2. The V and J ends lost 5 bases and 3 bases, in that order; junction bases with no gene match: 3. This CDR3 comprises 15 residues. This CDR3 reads CASSPLAGGTDTQYF. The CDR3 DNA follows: TGTGCCAGCAGTCCGCTAGCGGGAGGGACAGATACGCAGTATTTT.

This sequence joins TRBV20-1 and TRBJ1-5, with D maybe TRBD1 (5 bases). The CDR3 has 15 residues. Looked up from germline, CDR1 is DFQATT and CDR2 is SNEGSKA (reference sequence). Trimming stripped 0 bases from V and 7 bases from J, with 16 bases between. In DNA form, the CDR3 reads TGCAGTGCTAGAGATCCTCGAGGGGTCGGGCAGCCCCAGCATTTT. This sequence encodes CSARDPRGVGQPQHF.

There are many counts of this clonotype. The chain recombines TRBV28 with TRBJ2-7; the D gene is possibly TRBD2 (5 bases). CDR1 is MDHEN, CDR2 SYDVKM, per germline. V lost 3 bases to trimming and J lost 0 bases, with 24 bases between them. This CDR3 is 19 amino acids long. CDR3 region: CASSFRIARLAPSSYEQYF. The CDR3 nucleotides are TGTGCCAGCAGTTTTCGGATAGCACGTCTAGCCCCCAGCTCCTACGAGCAGTACTTC.

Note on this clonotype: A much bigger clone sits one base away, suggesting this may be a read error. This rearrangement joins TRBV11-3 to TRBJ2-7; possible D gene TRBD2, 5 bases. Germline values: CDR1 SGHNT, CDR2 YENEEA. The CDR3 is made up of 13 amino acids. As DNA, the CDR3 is TGTGCCAGCAGCTATCGCCGGGGATACGAGCATTACTTC. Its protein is CASSYRRGYEHYF.

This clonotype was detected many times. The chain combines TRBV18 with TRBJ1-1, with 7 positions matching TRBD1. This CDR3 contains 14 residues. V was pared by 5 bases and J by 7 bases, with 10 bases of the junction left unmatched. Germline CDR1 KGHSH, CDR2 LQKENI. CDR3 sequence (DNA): TGTGCCAGCTCAACGGACAGGTCAGGTGGTGAAGCTTTCTTT. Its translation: CASSTDRSGGEAFF.

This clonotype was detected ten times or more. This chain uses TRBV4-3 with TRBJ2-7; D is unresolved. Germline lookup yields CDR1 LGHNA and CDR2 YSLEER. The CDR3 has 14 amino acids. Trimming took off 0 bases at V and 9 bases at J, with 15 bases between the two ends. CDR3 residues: CASSQDVGSRGQYF. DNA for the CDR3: TGCGCCAGCAGCCAAGACGTCGGGTCTCGAGGGCAGTACTTC.